This T cell receptor (beta chain) was recorded in a study of shared clonotypes between healthy human individuals. This clone was counted between two and nine times. Its antigen is as yet unknown. The study's findings and limits: A generally larger estimated richness was seen in naive subsets than in memory subsets. Naive CD4 clonotypes overlapped across a handful of donors at about 5.2%.

Healthy HIV-negative adults without recent acute infections or vaccinations served as donors. Produced via immunoSEQ multiplex PCR; TCRdb's table is partial and in-frame only. The sample comprises about a million clones, about three quarters of which are singletons, and 1.5% rests with the top ten. Germline lookup yields CDR1 SEHNR and CDR2 FQNEAQ (reference sequence). The ends were cut back, 3 bases at V and 5 bases at J, with 10 bases in the middle. The CDR3 runs 13 residues. The chain joins TRBV7-9 to TRBJ1-1, with D maybe TRBD1 (5 bases). The sample comprised memory CD4+ T cells sorted from blood. The sample's subset: CD45RA-negative fraction. This receptor was obtained from a man aged 18 to 29 in good health. The CDR3 protein is CASSFGRQTEAFF. CDR3 coding DNA: TGTGCCAGCAGCTTCGGTCGACAGACTGAAGCTTTCTTT.